Detailed here is one T cell receptor beta chain. The record originates from a study of shared clonotypes between healthy human individuals. Produced via immunoSEQ multiplex PCR; TCRdb's table is partial and in-frame only. The table lists more than 2 million clones, about 95% of them singletons. Germline CDR1 is MNHEY and CDR2 is SMNVEV (reference sequence). V lost 3 bases and J lost 1, with 13 bases in between. The CDR3 has 15 residues. As defined, naive CD8 cells were CD45RO-negative and positively selected for CCR7, with terminally differentiated effector memory CD45RA+ cells excluded. This chain connects TRBV27 to TRBJ2-7, with D unresolved. Sequenced: naive CD8+ T cells sorted from blood. The source is a man younger than 35 in good health. The CDR3 DNA is TGTGCCAGCAGTTTTCAGGATAACATTTCCTACGAGCAGTACTTC. Residues: CASSFQDNISYEQYF.